The 27 T cell receptor beta chains below come from one sample, sequenced in a study of shared T cell receptors in the human thymus. Produced via immunoSEQ multiplex PCR; TCRdb's table is partial and in-frame only. The sample lists roughly 410,000 clones, 85% to 95% occurring once. Sequences were obtained from thymocytes. The receptors originated from a human donor.

V and J are TRBV7-9 and TRBJ2-3; D is ambiguous. V lost 1 base and J 2 bases, leaving 10 bases between the germline ends. CDR3 size: 15 residues. In germline, CDR1 is SEHNR, CDR2 FQNEAQ (reference sequence). DNA for the CDR3: TGTGCCAGCAGCTTAGAACGATACACCACAGATACGCAGTATTTT. Translated: CASSLERYTTDTQYF.

V gene TRBV4-3 combines with J gene TRBJ2-5; weak D call: TRBD2 (5 bases). V dropped 0 bases and J dropped 4 bases, with 9 bases sitting between them. Per the germline V gene, CDR1 is LGHNA and CDR2 is YSLEER. The CDR3 loop spans 14 amino acids. The CDR3 nucleotides are TGCGCCAGCAGCCAAGAGGGGAGCGGAGAGACCCAGTACTTC. Protein product: CASSQEGSGETQYF.

The chain employs TRBV28 and TRBJ1-5; 8 bases are shared with TRBD1. Germline assignment: CDR1 MDHEN and CDR2 SYDVKM. The CDR3 length is 17 residues. After removal of 2 bases from V and 7 bases from J, the junction contained 13 bases not matched to a gene. CDR3 protein: CASSLRGTGQGRQPQHF. CDR3 nucleotide sequence: TGTGCCAGCAGTTTAAGGGGGACAGGCCAGGGTAGGCAGCCCCAGCATTTT.

The V gene is TRBV7-2, the J gene TRBJ2-3; TRBD2 agrees at 11 bases. V lost 5 bases, J lost 2 bases, and 12 bases stayed unmatched. Germline CDR1 SGHTA, CDR2 FQGNSA. The CDR3 spans 18 residues. CDR3 sequence (DNA): TGTGCCAGCAGCAAAGGAGACCAGACTAGCGGGGTCACAGATACGCAGTATTTT. It encodes CASSKGDQTSGVTDTQYF.

This sequence joins TRBV19 and TRBJ2-2, with unresolved D. Germline values: CDR1 LNHDA, CDR2 SQIVND (reference sequence). This CDR3 region has 13 residues. V was pared by 0 bases and J by 7 bases, with 6 bases between. The CDR3 nucleotides are TGTGCCAGTAGTATAGAGAAGCACGGGGAGCTGTTTTTT. As protein: CASSIEKHGELFF.

The chain carries TRBV6-1 and TRBJ2-7; the D is unclear. Germline-derived CDR1 and CDR2 are MNHNS and SASEGT. The CDR3 has 12 residues. Trimming shortened V by 0 bases and J by 4 bases, and 4 bases separated the two germline ends. The CDR3 bases are TGTGCCAGCAGTGAAGCGGAGTACGAGCAGTACTTC. This encodes CASSEAEYEQYF.

This sequence joins TRBV28 and TRBJ1-1; 8 bases match TRBD1. CDR3 length: 11 residues. Germline-derived CDR1 and CDR2 are MDHEN and SYDVKM. V lost 6 bases and J lost 14; bases outside the gene matches: 8. CDR3 nucleotides: TGTGCCAGCAGACGGACAGGGTTCGGGTTCTTT. Residues: CASRRTGFGFF.

V usage is TRBV4-1 and J usage is TRBJ2-4; 9 bases map to TRBD1. V lost 1 base and J lost 1; bases outside the gene matches: 5. CDR1 is MGHRA, CDR2 YSYEKL, per germline. The CDR3 loop spans 17 amino acids. CDR3 sequence (DNA): TGCGCCAGCAGCCAAGTATGGGACAGGGCTGCCAAAAACATTCAGTACTTC. It yields the protein CASSQVWDRAAKNIQYF.

J is TRBJ2-3 and V is TRBV6-4; the match to TRBD2 covers 7 bases. Trimming removed 4 bases from V and 2 bases from J; junction bases left unmatched: 9. The germline CDR1 and CDR2 sequences are MRHNA and SNTAGT. The CDR3 loop spans 16 amino acids. CDR3 sequence reads: CASSGTGLFYTDTQYF. CDR3 DNA: TGTGCCAGCAGTGGAACGGGACTATTCTACACAGATACGCAGTATTTT.

This chain uses TRBV10-3 with TRBJ2-2; no clear D. CDR1 is ENHRY and CDR2 is SYGVKD in the germline V gene. The germline V and J ends were trimmed by 4 bases and 4 bases, with 7 bases remaining between them. The CDR3 is 13 amino acids. CDR3 bases: TGTGCCATCAGTGGAGACTTCACCGGGGAGCTGTTTTTT. Translation: CAISGDFTGELFF.

The rearrangement joins TRBV15 to TRBJ2-3, with D possibly TRBD1 on 5 matching bases. The CDR3 length is 17 residues. V was pared by 0 bases and J by 1 base, with 14 bases between. CDR1 LNHNV and CDR2 YYDKDF come from the germline V gene (reference sequence). CDR3 sequence: CATSRDVAGHGTDTQYF. CDR3 DNA: TGTGCCACCAGCAGAGATGTTGCTGGACATGGCACAGATACGCAGTATTTT.

The rearrangement joins TRBV9 to TRBJ1-1; no firm D call. Trimming stripped 0 bases from V and 6 bases from J, with 9 bases between. Germline V gene sequence: CDR1 SGDLS, CDR2 YYNGEE. This CDR3 spans 13 amino acids. CDR3 in DNA: TGTGCCAGCAGCGTAGTTGAACGCCCTGAAGCTTTCTTT. This encodes CASSVVERPEAFF.

The chain employs TRBV7-8 and TRBJ1-3; 9 nucleotides line up with TRBD1. The V gene end was trimmed by 5 bases and the J gene end by 0 bases; junction bases not matched to a gene: 5. Germline assignment: CDR1 SGHVS and CDR2 FQNEAQ. The CDR3 has 16 residues. CDR3 residues: CASSPGQGSSGNTIYF. In DNA, the CDR3 is TGTGCCAGCAGCCCGGGACAGGGCAGCTCTGGAAACACCATATATTTT.

J is TRBJ2-4 and V is TRBV4-1; D gene uncertain. The germline V gene encodes CDR1 MGHRA and CDR2 YSYEKL. Trimming stripped 2 bases from V and 0 bases from J, with 2 bases between. The CDR3 extends over 13 amino acids. The CDR3 protein is CASSQIAKNIQYF. CDR3 DNA sequence: TGCGCCAGCAGCCAAATAGCCAAAAACATTCAGTACTTC.

This clone came up once. The chain couples TRBV7-3 to TRBJ2-7; 9 nucleotides line up with TRBD2. Per germline, CDR1 SGHTA and CDR2 FQGTGA. Germline trimming cut 2 bases from V and 7 bases from J; bases unmatched to any gene: 12. The length of the CDR3 is 16 residues. The CDR3 loop is CASSLGAGGPAEEQYF. In nucleotides, the CDR3 is TGTGCCAGCAGCTTAGGGGCGGGAGGGCCCGCAGAAGAGCAGTACTTC.

The rearrangement joins TRBV10-3 to TRBJ2-1, with D perhaps TRBD2 (5 bases). The V end lost 3 bases, the J end lost 14 bases, and 20 bases lay between the germline ends. The germline gives CDR1 ENHRY, CDR2 SYGVKD. This CDR3 spans 14 amino acids. CDR3 bases: TGTGCCATCAGTGATGATGATCTAGCTTTCCCTGAGTTCTTC. It is translated as CAISDDDLAFPEFF.

Written as DNA, the CDR3 is TGTGCCAGCAGCAGGAGGATCCGGGACGCGAGCTGTTGGTACTTC. Its translation is CASSRRIRDASCWYF. This sequence joins TRBV2 and TRBJ2-7; either TRBD1 or TRBD2 may fit D (5 bases each). The CDR3 runs 15 residues. Trimming stripped 6 bases from V and 12 bases from J, with 27 bases between. The germline gives CDR1 SNHLY, CDR2 FYNNEI. The full variable domain, rest sourced from reference TRBV2 and TRBJ2-7, is EPEVTQTPSHQVTQMGQEVILRCVPISNHLYFYWYRQILGQKVEFLVSFYNNEISEKSEIFDDQFSVERPDGSNFTLKIRSTKLEDSAMYFCASSRRIRDASCWYFGPGTRLTVT.

This clone was counted between two and nine times. The chain recombines TRBV10-3 with TRBJ1-1, with D uncertain. From germline, CDR1 is ENHRY and CDR2 SYGVKD. V lost 4 bases and J 4 bases, leaving 7 bases between the germline ends. The CDR3 totals 12 residues. CDR3 sequence reads: CAISAEATEAFF. CDR3 in DNA: TGTGCCATCAGTGCGGAGGCCACTGAAGCTTTCTTT.

The chain uses TRBV14 and TRBJ1-5; weak D call: TRBD1 (5 bases). Germline V gene lookup returns CDR1 SGHDN and CDR2 FVKESK. The ends were cut back, 1 base at V and 7 bases at J, with 20 bases in the middle. This CDR3 comprises 17 residues. CDR3 in DNA: TGTGCCAGCAGCCAAGGATCCTTGATGGGCAGGGCCCAGCCCCAGCATTTT. It codes for CASSQGSLMGRAQPQHF. Full variable domain (outside the CDR3, taken from reference TRBV14 and TRBJ1-5): EAGVTQFPSHSVIEKGQTVTLRCDPISGHDNLYWYRRVMGKEIKFLLHFVKESKQDESGMPNNRFLAERTGGTYSTLKVQPAELEDSGVYFCASSQGSLMGRAQPQHFGDGTRLSIL.

In this sample, this clone turned up once. The chain couples TRBV27 to TRBJ1-1; D is possibly TRBD1 (5 bases). CDR1 is MNHEY and CDR2 is SMNVEV in the germline V gene (reference sequence). The CDR3 is 15 residues long. Trimming cost V 4 bases and J 3 bases, with 15 bases left between them. DNA of the CDR3: TGTGCCAGCAGTTCATCCTGGGACGAGGACACTGAAGCTTTCTTT. It is translated as CASSSSWDEDTEAFF.

V and J are TRBV7-8 and TRBJ1-1; unclear D gene. Trimming shortened V by 4 bases and J by 1 base, and 25 bases separated the two germline ends. Looked up from germline, CDR1 is SGHVS and CDR2 is FQNEAQ. This CDR3 comprises 19 residues. The CDR3 sequence is CASSWRSATGAFRNTEAFF. The CDR3 DNA is TGTGCCAGCAGCTGGCGGTCGGCCACGGGAGCCTTTAGGAACACTGAAGCTTTCTTT.

The rearrangement links TRBV11-2 to TRBJ2-1; TRBD2 matches 10 bases. The trim removed 5 bases at V and 4 bases at J, leaving 5 bases unmatched. Germline loops: CDR1 SGHAT, CDR2 FQNNGV. There are 15 residues in the CDR3. The CDR3 nucleotides read TGTGCCAGCAGCAGCGGACTAGCGGAGTACAATGAGCAGTTCTTC. Its protein product is CASSSGLAEYNEQFF.

This clone has a single count. Sequence at one end of the junction differs from germline and may be a read error. CDR3 bases: TGTGCCCTCAGTGTAGCGGGAGGGCCGCACGAGCAGTACTTC. It specifies CALSVAGGPHEQYF. V and J are TRBV10-3 and TRBJ2-7; TRBD2 matches at 11 bases. The CDR3 has 14 residues. Germline V gene lookup returns CDR1 ENHRY and CDR2 SYGVKD.

The chain has TRBV27 and TRBJ1-2, with TRBD1 as a possible D gene (5 bases). The germline V and J ends were trimmed by 3 bases and 8 bases, with 19 bases remaining between them. Germline V lookup: CDR1 MNHEY, CDR2 SMNVEV (reference sequence). This CDR3 region has 15 residues. CDR3 bases: TGTGCCAGCAGTTTCCTCACGGACTCAGGGAGGGGCTACACCTTC. Translated, it gives CASSFLTDSGRGYTF.

V usage is TRBV2 and J usage is TRBJ2-4; 11 bases map to TRBD2. The CDR3 is 20 amino acids. Unmatched junction bases numbered 21, after V lost 6 bases and J lost 5 bases. CDR1 and CDR2 from the germline V gene are SNHLY and FYNNEI. CDR3 protein: CASSDKSSGRLPRQQNIQYF. The DNA for the CDR3 is TGTGCCAGCAGCGATAAATCTAGCGGGAGGCTCCCGCGGCAACAAAACATTCAGTACTTC.

This clone was observed a single time. The chain carries TRBV27 and TRBJ2-1, with 10 bases lining up with TRBD2. Germline CDR1 is MNHEY and CDR2 is SMNVEV (reference sequence). The CDR3 sequence is 14 residues long. V was clipped by 6 bases and J by 9 bases; unmatched bases: 8. In nucleotides, the CDR3 is TGTGCCAGCAGAACTAGCGGGACTAACGGTGAGCAGTTCTTC. Protein: CASRTSGTNGEQFF.

The genes are TRBV4-3 and TRBJ2-1; TRBD2 aligns across 7 bases. Germline trimming cut 0 bases from V and 4 bases from J; bases unmatched to any gene: 18. Per the germline V gene, CDR1 is LGHNA and CDR2 is YSLEER. The CDR3 loop spans 20 amino acids. CDR3 in DNA: TGCGCCAGCAGCCAAGAGGGTCTCGGCCCGGTTAGGCGGGAGTACAATGAGCAGTTCTTC. This encodes CASSQEGLGPVRREYNEQFF.